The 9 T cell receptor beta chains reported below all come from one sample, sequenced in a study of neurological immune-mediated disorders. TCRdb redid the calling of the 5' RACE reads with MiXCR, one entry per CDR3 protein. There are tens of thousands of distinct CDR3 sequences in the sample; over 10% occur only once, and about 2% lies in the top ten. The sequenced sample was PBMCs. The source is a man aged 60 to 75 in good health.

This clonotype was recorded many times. The CDR3 DNA sequence: TGTGCCAGCAGCCAGGGACAGTTCTACGAGCAGTACTTC. Protein: CASSQGQFYEQYF. This chain joins TRBV12-3 or TRBV12-4 and TRBJ2-7; the match to TRBD1 covers 7 bases. The CDR3 is made up of 13 amino acids. Germline trimming cut 6 bases from V and 3 bases from J; bases unmatched to any gene: 5.

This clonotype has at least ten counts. The chain's CDR3 is CSVVQGGMNTEAFF. The DNA for the CDR3 is TGCAGCGTAGTACAGGGAGGCATGAACACTGAAGCTTTCTTT. This chain links TRBV29-1 with TRBJ1-1; D may be TRBD1 (6 bases). The CDR3 runs 14 residues. Trimming left V 6 bases short and J 0 bases short, with 14 bases between. Germline V gene data show CDR1 as SQVTM and CDR2 as ANQGSEA. Filled out from reference TRBV29-1 and TRBJ1-1, the complete variable domain reads SAVISQKPSRDICQRGTSLTIQCQVDSQVTMMFWYRQQPGQSLTLIATANQGSEATYESGFVIDKFPISRPNLTFSTLTVSNMSPEDSSIYLCSVVQGGMNTEAFFGQGTRLTVV.

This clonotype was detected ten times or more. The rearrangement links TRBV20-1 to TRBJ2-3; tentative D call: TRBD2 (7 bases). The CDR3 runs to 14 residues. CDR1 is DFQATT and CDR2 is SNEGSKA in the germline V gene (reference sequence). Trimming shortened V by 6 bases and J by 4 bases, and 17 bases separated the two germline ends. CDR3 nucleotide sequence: TGCAGTGCCGGCGAGGGGGGGCATTCAGATACGCAGTATTTT. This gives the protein CSAGEGGHSDTQYF.

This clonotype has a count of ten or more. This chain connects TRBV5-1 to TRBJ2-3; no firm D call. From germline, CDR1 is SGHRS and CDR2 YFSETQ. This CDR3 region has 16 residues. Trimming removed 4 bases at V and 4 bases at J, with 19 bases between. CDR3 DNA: TGCGCCAGCAGCCCGACGATCCGGGCTCCCCCAGATACGCAGTATTTT. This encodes CASSPTIRAPPDTQYF.

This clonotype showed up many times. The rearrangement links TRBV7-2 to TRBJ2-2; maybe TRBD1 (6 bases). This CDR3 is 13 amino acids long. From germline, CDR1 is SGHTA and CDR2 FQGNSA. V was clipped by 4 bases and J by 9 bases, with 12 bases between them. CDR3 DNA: TGTGCCAGCAGCTACCATACAGGGAGGGAGCTGTTTTTT. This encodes CASSYHTGRELFF.

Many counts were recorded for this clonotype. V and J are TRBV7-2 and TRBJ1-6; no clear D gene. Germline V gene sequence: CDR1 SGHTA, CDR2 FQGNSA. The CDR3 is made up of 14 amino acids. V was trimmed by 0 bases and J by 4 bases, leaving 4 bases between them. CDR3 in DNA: TGTGCCAGCAGCTTAGCAGGATATAATTCACCCCTCCACTTT. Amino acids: CASSLAGYNSPLHF.

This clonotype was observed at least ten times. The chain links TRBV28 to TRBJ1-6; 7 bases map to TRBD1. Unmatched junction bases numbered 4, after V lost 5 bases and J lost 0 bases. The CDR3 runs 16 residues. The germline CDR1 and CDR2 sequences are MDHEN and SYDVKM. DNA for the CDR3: TGTGCCAGCAGTCCGGGACAGAGCTCCTATAATTCACCCCTCCACTTT. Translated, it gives CASSPGQSSYNSPLHF.

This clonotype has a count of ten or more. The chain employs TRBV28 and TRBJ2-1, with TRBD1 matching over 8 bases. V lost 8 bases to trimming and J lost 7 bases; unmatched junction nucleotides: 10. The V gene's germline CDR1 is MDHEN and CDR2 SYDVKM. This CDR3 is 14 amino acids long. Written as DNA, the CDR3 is TGTGCCAGCGCGCACAGGGGGTGGGTGAATGAGCAGTTCTTC. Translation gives CASAHRGWVNEQFF.

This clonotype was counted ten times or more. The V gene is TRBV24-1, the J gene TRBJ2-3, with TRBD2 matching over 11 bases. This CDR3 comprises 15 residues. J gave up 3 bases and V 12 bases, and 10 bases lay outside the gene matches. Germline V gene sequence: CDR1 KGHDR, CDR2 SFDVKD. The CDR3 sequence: CASSGGNHGTDTQYF. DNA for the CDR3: TGTGCCTCTAGCGGGGGGAACCATGGAACAGATACGCAGTATTTT.